Shown below are 11 T cell receptor beta chains from a single sample sequenced in a study of regulatory T cells in long-lasting Graves disease. As for time point: persistent/refractory GD, antithyroid drugs over 5 years with positive TRAb. RNA extracted from PBMCs served as the sequencing template. In building TCR beta libraries, iRepertoire HTBI primers were used together with Arm-PCR of CDR3 regions. From the multiplex PCR reads, TCRdb called clonotypes with MiXCR, one entry per CDR3 protein. The profile shows over 650,000 distinct CDR3 sequences, approximately 29% of them singletons. The specimen was peripheral blood mononuclear cells (PBMCs), collected when the disease was refractory, from a patient treated with antithyroid drugs. The source of these receptors is a female donor with Graves disease.

V is TRBV2 and J is TRBJ2-5, with D perhaps TRBD2 (6 bases). Germline lookup yields CDR1 SNHLY and CDR2 FYNNEI. V was cut by 6 bases and J by 5 bases, with 19 bases left in between. The CDR3 sequence is 15 residues long. CDR3 DNA: TGTGCCAGCAGAAACGGCGTCGAGGGACTGGAGACCCAGTACTTC. This sequence encodes CASRNGVEGLETQYF.

Concerning this clonotype: A much larger clonotype is one base distant, so this may be a read error. The V call is TRBV11-1, the J call TRBJ2-2; 8 bases are shared with TRBD2. The CDR3 runs to 15 residues. Germline lookup yields CDR1 SGHAT and CDR2 FQDESV (reference sequence). CDR3 region: CASSLLAGGAGELSF. CDR3 coding DNA: TGTGCCAGCAGCTTGCTGGCGGGAGGCGCCGGGGAGCTGTCTTTT.

Only a few counts were recorded for this clonotype. The rearrangement links TRBV12-3 or TRBV12-4 to TRBJ2-2, with 7 bases that match TRBD1. The ends lost 5 bases at V and 4 bases at J; junction bases unmatched: 7. CDR3 size: 15 residues. This CDR3 is CASSPTGAGTGELFF. Written as DNA, the CDR3 is TGTGCCAGCAGTCCCACAGGGGCCGGCACCGGGGAGCTGTTTTTT.

At least ten counts were recorded for this clonotype. The chain couples TRBV12-3 or TRBV12-4 to TRBJ2-5, with D perhaps TRBD2 (6 bases). The CDR3 spans 13 residues. V lost 6 bases and J 5 bases, leaving 13 bases between the germline ends. DNA of the CDR3: TGTGCCAGCAGCCTTAGGGCGGGGGAGACCCAGTACTTC. Protein: CASSLRAGETQYF.

In its sample, this clonotype was seen many times. The chain couples TRBV6-1 to TRBJ1-5; a weak D match, TRBD1 (6 bases). CDR1 and CDR2 from the germline V gene are MNHNS and SASEGT. The CDR3 length is 15 residues. The V end lost 4 bases, the J end lost 0 bases, and 10 bases lay between the germline ends. The CDR3 reads CASSVGTPSNQPQHF. Here the CDR3 DNA reads TGTGCCAGCAGTGTCGGGACACCTAGCAATCAGCCCCAGCATTTT.

A single count supports this clonotype. A far larger clone is only one base removed, so a read error is likely. This rearrangement joins TRBV6-1 to TRBJ2-5; either TRBD1 or TRBD2 may fit D (6 bases each). V dropped 6 bases and J dropped 2 bases, with 13 bases sitting between them. Germline CDR1 and CDR2: MNHNS and SASEGT. This CDR3 is built from 14 residues. CDR3 residues: CASRETGRQETQYF. The DNA for the CDR3 is TGTGCCAGCAGGGAAACAGGGAGGCAAGAGACCCAGTACTTC.

The V gene is TRBV5-6, the J gene TRBJ1-4; 11 nucleotides line up with TRBD1. CDR1 is SGHDT, CDR2 YYEEEE, per germline. The V and J ends lost 2 bases and 8 bases, in that order; junction bases with no gene match: 5. This CDR3 is 15 amino acids long. CDR3 coding DNA: TGTGCCAGCAGCTTACCGGGACAGGGGGAGGAAAAACTGTTTTTT. It encodes CASSLPGQGEEKLFF.

To note about this clonotype: Given a much more abundant clone one base away, this may be a read error. This rearrangement joins TRBV28 to TRBJ1-6; a possible D gene is TRBD1 (5 bases). V shed 6 bases and J shed 5 bases, with 8 bases lying between them. This CDR3 contains 13 residues. Germline assignment: CDR1 MDHEN and CDR2 SYDVKM. The CDR3 DNA follows: TGTGCCAGCAGGGGACTGGATAATTCACCCCTCCACTTT. Amino acid sequence: CASRGLDNSPLHF. The variable domain in full, completed from reference TRBV28 and TRBJ1-6, reads DVKVTQSSRYLVKRTGEKVFLECVQDMDHENMFWYRQDPGLGLRLIYFSYDVKMKEKGDIPEGYSVSREKKERFSLILESASTNQTSMYLCASRGLDNSPLHFGNGTRLTVT.

This clonotype was counted between two and nine times. This chain links TRBV9 with TRBJ2-7; D remains ambiguous. CDR1 SGDLS and CDR2 YYNGEE come from the germline V gene. CDR3 length: 14 amino acids. V gave up 0 bases and J gave up 5 bases, with 12 bases separating them. The CDR3 DNA reads TGTGCCAGCAGCGTAGTGGGGTTTGGCGACGAGCAGTACTTC. Residues: CASSVVGFGDEQYF.

This clonotype was found a few times. The CDR3 spells CASRGLGLGNTEAFF. For the CDR3, the DNA is TGTGCCAGCCGGGGACTGGGACTGGGGAACACTGAAGCTTTCTTT. The genes are TRBV25-1 and TRBJ1-1; D perhaps matches TRBD1 (5 bases). The CDR3 loop spans 15 amino acids. The ends were cut back, 8 bases at V and 1 base at J, with 17 bases in the middle. Germline V CDR1 and CDR2: MGHDK, SYGVNS.

A note on this clonotype: A much larger clonotype is one base distant, so this may be a read error. The chain recombines TRBV6-2 or TRBV6-3 with TRBJ2-7, with 10 bases matching TRBD1. Looked up from germline, CDR1 is MNHEY and CDR2 is SVGEGT. CDR3 length equals 15 residues. Written as DNA, the CDR3 is TGTGCCGGCAGGCTCGGGGGACAGGGGATATACGAGCAGTACTTC. Its protein product is CAGRLGGQGIYEQYF.